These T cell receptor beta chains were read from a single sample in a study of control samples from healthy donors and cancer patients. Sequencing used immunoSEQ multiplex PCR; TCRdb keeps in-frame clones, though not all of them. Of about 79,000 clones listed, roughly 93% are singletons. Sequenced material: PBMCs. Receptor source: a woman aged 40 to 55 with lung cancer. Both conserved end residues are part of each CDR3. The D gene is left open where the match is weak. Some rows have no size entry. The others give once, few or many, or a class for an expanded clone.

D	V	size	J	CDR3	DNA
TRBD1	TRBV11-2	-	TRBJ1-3	CASSPRDRAIRSIYF	TGTGCCAGCAGCCCTCGGGACAGGGCAATTCGGTCCATATATTTT
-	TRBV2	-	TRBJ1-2	CAIPSDGLYGYTF	TGTGCCATCCCATCAGACGGCCTCTATGGCTACACCTTC
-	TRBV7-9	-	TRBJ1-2	CASSLGGRVYGYTF	TGTGCCAGCAGCTTAGGTGGAAGAGTCTATGGCTACACCTTC
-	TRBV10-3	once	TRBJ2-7	CAISEGGQGVGEQYF	TGTGCCATCAGTGAGGGGGGGCAGGGTGTAGGCGAGCAGTACTTC
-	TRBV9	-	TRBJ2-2	CASRGVQNTGELFF	TGTGCCAGCAGGGGGGTACAGAACACCGGGGAGCTGTTTTTT
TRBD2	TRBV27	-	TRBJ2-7	CASSTLAGGSGEQYF	TGTGCCAGCAGTACGCTAGCGGGGGGAAGCGGAGAGCAGTACTTC
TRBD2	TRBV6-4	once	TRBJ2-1	CASGERGGRSNEQFF	TGTGCCAGCGGCGAACGGGGGGGCCGATCAAATGAGCAGTTCTTC
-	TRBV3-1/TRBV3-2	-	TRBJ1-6	CASSPTGNSPLHF	TGTGCCAGCAGCCCCACTGGGAATTCACCCCTCCACTTT
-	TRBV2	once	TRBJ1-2	CASSLAGAYGYTF	TGTGCCAGCAGTTTGGCAGGGGCGTATGGCTACACCTTC
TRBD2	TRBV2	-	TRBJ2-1	CASSGGLAVYNEQFF	TGTGCCAGCAGTGGAGGACTAGCGGTCTACAATGAGCAGTTCTTC
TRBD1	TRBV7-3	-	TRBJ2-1	CATSNLEGGLFF	TGTGCCACCTCTAACCTGGAAGGGGGCTTGTTCTTC
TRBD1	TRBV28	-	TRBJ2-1	CASSLEQGGYNEQFF	TGTGCCAGCAGTTTGGAACAGGGGGGCTACAATGAGCAGTTCTTC
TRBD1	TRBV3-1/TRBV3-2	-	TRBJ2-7	CASSQGLPGQGLFVQYF	TGTGCCAGCAGCCAAGGTCTACCGGGACAGGGCCTTTTCGTGCAGTACTTC
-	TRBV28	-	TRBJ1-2	CASSPLSPGYGYTF	TGTGCCAGCAGTCCACTCTCACCCGGATATGGCTACACCTTC
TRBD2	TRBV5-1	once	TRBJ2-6	CASSPGLAGASSGANVLTF	TGCGCCAGCAGCCCGGGACTAGCGGGGGCCTCCTCTGGGGCCAACGTCCTGACTTTC
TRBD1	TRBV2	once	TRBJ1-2	CASSVEGDSYGYTF	TGTGCCAGCAGTGTAGAGGGGGACAGCTATGGCTACACCTTC
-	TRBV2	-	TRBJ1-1	CASSEGEWLNTEAFF	TGTGCCAGCAGTGAAGGGGAGTGGCTGAACACTGAAGCTTTCTTT
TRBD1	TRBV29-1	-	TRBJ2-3	CSANRGLGDTQYF	TGCAGCGCTAACAGGGGGTTAGGAGATACGCAGTATTTT
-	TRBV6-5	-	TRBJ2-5	CASSYSGDETQYF	TGTGCCAGCAGTTACTCGGGGGACGAGACCCAGTACTTC
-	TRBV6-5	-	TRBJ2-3	CASDRPGTDTQYF	TGTGCCAGCGACAGGCCCGGCACAGATACGCAGTATTTT
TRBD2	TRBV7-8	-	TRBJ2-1	CASSGGITLAANEQFF	TGTGCCAGCAGCGGGGGGATTACACTAGCGGCCAATGAGCAGTTCTTC
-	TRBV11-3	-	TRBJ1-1	CASGGPNTEAFF	TGTGCCAGCGGGGGGCCGAACACTGAAGCTTTCTTT
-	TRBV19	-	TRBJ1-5	CASSIGLGVRSNQPQHF	TGTGCCAGTAGTATTGGGTTAGGGGTGCGTAGCAATCAGCCCCAGCATTTT
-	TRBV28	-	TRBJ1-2	CASSSQGPTRLVGYTF	TGTGCCAGCAGTTCCCAGGGACCGACCCGTCTTGTTGGCTACACCTTC
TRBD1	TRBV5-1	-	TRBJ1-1	CASSPWTGNTEAFF	TGCGCCAGCAGCCCATGGACAGGGAACACTGAAGCTTTCTTT
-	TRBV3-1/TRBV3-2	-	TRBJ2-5	CASSPPGALETQYF	TGTGCCAGCAGCCCCCCGGGGGCCCTTGAGACCCAGTACTTC
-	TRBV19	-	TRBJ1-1	CASSIRRGTEAFF	TGTGCCAGTAGTATCCGGAGGGGGACTGAAGCTTTCTTT
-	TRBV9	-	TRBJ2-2	CASSAASTGELFF	TGTGCCAGCAGCGCCGCCAGCACCGGGGAGCTGTTTTTT
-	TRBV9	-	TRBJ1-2	CASSVVEVGGYTF	TGTGCCAGCAGCGTAGTAGAGGTAGGCGGCTACACCTTC
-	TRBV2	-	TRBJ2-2	CASSPTAHNTGELFF	TGTGCCAGCAGCCCGACAGCGCACAACACCGGGGAGCTGTTTTTT
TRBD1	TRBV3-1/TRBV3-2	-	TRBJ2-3	CASSLDRVVDTQYF	TGTGCCAGCAGCCTAGACAGGGTCGTGGATACGCAGTATTTT
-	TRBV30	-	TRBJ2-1	CASSRLGRNEQFF	TGTGCCTCATCACGCCTCGGTCGGAATGAGCAGTTCTTC
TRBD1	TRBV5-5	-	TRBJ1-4	CASSGTGQVNEKLFF	TGTGCCAGCAGCGGAACTGGACAGGTTAATGAAAAACTGTTTTTT
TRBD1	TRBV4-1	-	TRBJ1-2	CASSQSDRDYGYTF	TGCGCCAGCAGCCAATCGGACAGGGACTATGGCTACACCTTC
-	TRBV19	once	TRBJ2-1	CASRGYEGSYNEQFF	TGTGCCAGTAGGGGTTATGAGGGCTCCTACAATGAGCAGTTCTTC
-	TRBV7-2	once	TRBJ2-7	CASSLLRGGTSSYEQYF	TGTGCCAGCAGCTTATTAAGAGGGGGGACCAGCTCCTACGAGCAGTACTTC
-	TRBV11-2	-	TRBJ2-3	CASSWGPRDTQYF	TGTGCCAGCAGCTGGGGACCAAGAGATACGCAGTATTTT
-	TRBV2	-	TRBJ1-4	CASRNRATNEKLFF	TGTGCCAGCAGGAACCGGGCAACTAATGAAAAACTGTTTTTT
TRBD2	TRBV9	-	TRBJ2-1	CASSPRTSGSQSNEQFF	TGTGCCAGCAGCCCCCGGACTAGCGGGTCCCAGTCGAATGAGCAGTTCTTC
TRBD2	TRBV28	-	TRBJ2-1	CASSLRGGIYNEQFF	TGTGCCAGCAGTTTACGGGGGGGAATATACAATGAGCAGTTCTTC
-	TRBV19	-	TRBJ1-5	CASSIGPQPQHF	TGTGCCAGTAGTATAGGCCCACAGCCCCAGCATTTT
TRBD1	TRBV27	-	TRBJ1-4	CASRYGTATNEKLFF	TGTGCCAGCAGATACGGGACAGCAACTAATGAAAAACTGTTTTTT
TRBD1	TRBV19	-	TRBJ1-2	CASGTGVLYGYTF	TGTGCCAGTGGGACAGGGGTCCTCTATGGCTACACCTTC
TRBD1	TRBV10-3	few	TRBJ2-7	CAISVDRPGSYEQYF	TGTGCCATCAGTGTGGACAGGCCTGGCTCCTACGAGCAGTACTTC
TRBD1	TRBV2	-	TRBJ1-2	CASSVRGLDYGYTF	TGTGCCAGCAGCGTTAGGGGGCTTGACTATGGCTACACCTTC
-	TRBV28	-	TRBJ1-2	CASSFSVLYGYTF	TGTGCCAGCAGTTTTAGTGTCCTCTATGGCTACACCTTC
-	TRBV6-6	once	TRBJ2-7	CASSFSGAFSYEQYF	TGTGCCAGCAGTTTCTCGGGGGCATTCTCCTACGAGCAGTACTTC
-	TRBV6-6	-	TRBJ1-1	CASSQRQQGVLAGTEAFF	TGTGCCAGCAGTCAGAGACAGCAGGGTGTTTTAGCGGGAACTGAAGCTTTCTTT
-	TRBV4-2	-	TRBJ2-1	CASSQEKSGNNEQFF	TGTGCCAGCAGCCAAGAAAAGTCTGGGAACAATGAGCAGTTCTTC
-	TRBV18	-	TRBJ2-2	CASSPTENTGELFF	TGTGCCAGCTCACCAACAGAGAACACCGGGGAGCTGTTTTTT
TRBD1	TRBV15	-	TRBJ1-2	CATSRDRGGYGYTF	TGTGCCACCAGCAGAGACAGGGGGGGGTATGGCTACACCTTC
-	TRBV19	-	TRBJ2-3	CASSISGNTDTQYF	TGTGCCAGTAGTATCTCAGGGAACACAGATACGCAGTATTTT
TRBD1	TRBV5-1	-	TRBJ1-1	CASSFGQGVFDTEAFF	TGCGCCAGCAGCTTCGGACAGGGGGTGTTCGACACTGAAGCTTTCTTT